This T cell receptor (beta chain) was sequenced for a study of blood T cells in healthy people across ages. This clonotype was observed a few times. A J-beta primer mix and a sample-barcoded 5' primer were used in a second PCR of about 6 to 12 cycles. MiXCR was run by TCRdb on the 5' RACE reads, yielding one entry per CDR3 protein. Among 1.5 million to 2 million distinct CDR3 sequences, roughly 50% were seen once, and the ten largest hold over 2%. This receptor was identified in a woman aged 40 to 49 in good health. The specimen was blood.

The CDR3 DNA reads TGCAGTGCTAGAGATCCCAGGGTAGCGGGGGTACAAGAGACCCAGTACTTC. It codes for CSARDPRVAGVQETQYF. The V call is TRBV20-1, the J call TRBJ2-5; 9 bases agree with TRBD2. The length of the CDR3 is 17 residues. Germline CDR1 reads DFQATT; CDR2 reads SNEGSKA (reference sequence). Trimming removed 0 bases from V and 2 bases from J; junction bases left unmatched: 10.